This TCR beta chain was sequenced in a study of blood T cell repertoires in COVID-19. The overall study: COVID-19 samples, acute and convalescent, were from the United States, Italy and Spain. Nucleic acid was either cDNA or gDNA, and it came from T cells, B-cell-depleted T cells, or PBMCs.

Trimming took 2 bases from V and 7 from J, leaving 27 bases between them. This CDR3 is built from 19 residues. Germline-derived CDR1 and CDR2 are LGHDT and YNNKEL (reference sequence). Original processing methods: Reference gene primer amplification in the assay estimated nucleated cell counts. Produced via immunoSEQ multiplex PCR; TCRdb's table is partial and in-frame only. V and J calls plus clone size are reproduced from that table; the DNA served to infer D and trimming. The repertoire consists of approximately 210,000 clones, with around 80% occurring once and the leading ten covering 9.5% to 15%.

The source material was peripheral blood. The TCR was taken from a woman between 40 and 55 years old with acute or convalescent COVID-19. The chain carries TRBV3-1 (or the pseudogene TRBV3-2) and TRBJ2-1, with D possibly matching TRBD2 (7 bases). The DNA for the CDR3 is TGTGCCAGCAGCCAAAGACGTCTGTCTAGGGGGGGGCCACGGAATGAGCAGTTCTTC. It specifies CASSQRRLSRGGPRNEQFF.